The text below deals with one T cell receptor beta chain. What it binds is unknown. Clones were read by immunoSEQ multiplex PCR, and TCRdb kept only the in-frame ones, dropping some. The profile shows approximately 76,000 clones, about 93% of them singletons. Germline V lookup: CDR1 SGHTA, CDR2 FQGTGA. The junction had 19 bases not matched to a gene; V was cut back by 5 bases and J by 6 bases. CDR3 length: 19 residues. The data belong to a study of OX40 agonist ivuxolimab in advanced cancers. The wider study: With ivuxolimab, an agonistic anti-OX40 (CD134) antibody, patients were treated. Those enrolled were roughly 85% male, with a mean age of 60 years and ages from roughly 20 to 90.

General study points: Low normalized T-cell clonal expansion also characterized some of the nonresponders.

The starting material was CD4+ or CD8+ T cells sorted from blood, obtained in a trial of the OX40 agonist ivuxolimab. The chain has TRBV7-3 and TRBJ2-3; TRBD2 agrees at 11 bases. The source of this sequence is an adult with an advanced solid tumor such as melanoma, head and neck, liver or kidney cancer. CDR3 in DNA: TGTGCCAGCAGCCCCCAAGGTGTAGCGGGAGGGCCTCCTAGCGATACGCAGTATTTT. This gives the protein CASSPQGVAGGPPSDTQYF.